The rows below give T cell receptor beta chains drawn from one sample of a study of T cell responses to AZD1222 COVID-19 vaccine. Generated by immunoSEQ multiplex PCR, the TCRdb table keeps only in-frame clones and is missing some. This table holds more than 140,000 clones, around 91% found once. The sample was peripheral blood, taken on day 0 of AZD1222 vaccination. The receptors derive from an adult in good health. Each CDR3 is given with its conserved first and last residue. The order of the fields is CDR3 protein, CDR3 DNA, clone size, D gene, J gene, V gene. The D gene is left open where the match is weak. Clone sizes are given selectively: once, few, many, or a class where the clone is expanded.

CDR3 protein: CASRGRPARALHF; CDR3 DNA: TGTGCCAGCAGGGGACGGCCCGCGAGGGCCCTCCACTTT; clone size: -; D gene: -; J gene: TRBJ1-6; V gene: TRBV28
CDR3 protein: CASSPGSGANVLTF; CDR3 DNA: TGTGCCAGCTCACCAGGGTCCGGGGCCAACGTCCTGACTTTC; clone size: -; D gene: -; J gene: TRBJ2-6; V gene: TRBV18
CDR3 protein: CASSLRREGGNEQFF; CDR3 DNA: TGTGCCAGCAGCTTGAGGCGGGAGGGCGGGAATGAGCAGTTCTTC; clone size: -; D gene: TRBD2; J gene: TRBJ2-1; V gene: TRBV5-5
CDR3 protein: CASSRRGSGSGNEQFF; CDR3 DNA: TGTGCCAGCAGCCGAAGGGGTTCCGGGTCGGGCAATGAGCAGTTCTTC; clone size: once; D gene: -; J gene: TRBJ2-1; V gene: TRBV4-2
CDR3 protein: CASSPKGETQYF; CDR3 DNA: TGTGCCAGCTCACCAAAGGGAGAGACCCAGTACTTC; clone size: -; D gene: -; J gene: TRBJ2-5; V gene: TRBV18
CDR3 protein: CASDKMNTEAFF; CDR3 DNA: TGTGCCAGCGACAAGATGAACACTGAAGCTTTCTTT; clone size: -; D gene: -; J gene: TRBJ1-1; V gene: TRBV2
CDR3 protein: CASSLWTSGKTGELFF; CDR3 DNA: TGTGCCAGCAGCTTATGGACTAGCGGGAAGACCGGGGAGCTGTTTTTT; clone size: -; D gene: TRBD2; J gene: TRBJ2-2; V gene: TRBV11-2
CDR3 protein: CASSFYLSGYEQYF; CDR3 DNA: TGTGCCAGCAGCTTTTATCTGTCGGGGTACGAGCAGTACTTC; clone size: -; D gene: -; J gene: TRBJ2-7; V gene: TRBV7-2
CDR3 protein: CASVIAGGTYNEQFF; CDR3 DNA: TGTGCCAGTGTTATAGCGGGAGGGACCTACAATGAGCAGTTCTTC; clone size: -; D gene: TRBD2; J gene: TRBJ2-1; V gene: TRBV19
CDR3 protein: CASSLGRNEQFF; CDR3 DNA: TGTGCCAGCAGTTTAGGTAGGAATGAGCAGTTCTTC; clone size: -; D gene: -; J gene: TRBJ2-1; V gene: TRBV12-3/TRBV12-4
CDR3 protein: CATSSNRGRAYEQYF; CDR3 DNA: TGTGCCACCAGCAGTAACAGGGGGAGGGCCTACGAGCAGTACTTC; clone size: -; D gene: -; J gene: TRBJ2-7; V gene: TRBV15
CDR3 protein: CASSSDRGDSPLHF; CDR3 DNA: TGTGCCAGCAGCTCGGACAGGGGGGATTCACCCCTCCACTTT; clone size: few; D gene: TRBD1; J gene: TRBJ1-6; V gene: TRBV28
CDR3 protein: CASSLPGPQVRAFF; CDR3 DNA: TGTGCCAGCAGCTTGCCGGGACCCCAGGTGCGAGCTTTCTTT; clone size: -; D gene: -; J gene: TRBJ1-1; V gene: TRBV5-8
CDR3 protein: CASSTRQGFYEQYF; CDR3 DNA: TGTGCCAGTAGTACTCGACAGGGCTTCTACGAGCAGTACTTC; clone size: -; D gene: TRBD1; J gene: TRBJ2-7; V gene: TRBV19
CDR3 protein: CASSPGLAGYEQFF; CDR3 DNA: TGTGCCAGCAGTCCCGGACTAGCGGGCTATGAGCAGTTCTTC; clone size: -; D gene: TRBD2; J gene: TRBJ2-1; V gene: TRBV2
CDR3 protein: CASSHGFGGSSETQYF; CDR3 DNA: TGTGCCAGCAGTCATGGGTTTGGTGGGAGTTCCGAGACCCAGTACTTC; clone size: -; D gene: -; J gene: TRBJ2-5; V gene: TRBV28
CDR3 protein: CASTLGQISNYGYTF; CDR3 DNA: TGTGCCAGCACTCTGGGACAGATCTCTAACTATGGCTACACCTTC; clone size: -; D gene: TRBD1; J gene: TRBJ1-2; V gene: TRBV11-2
CDR3 protein: CATSDFVGQGYTF; CDR3 DNA: TGTGCCACCAGTGATTTCGTAGGCCAGGGCTACACCTTC; clone size: -; D gene: -; J gene: TRBJ1-2; V gene: TRBV24-1
CDR3 protein: CASNPSGGLGDIQYF; CDR3 DNA: TGTGCCAGCAACCCTTCGGGGGGCCTAGGGGACATTCAGTACTTC; clone size: -; D gene: -; J gene: TRBJ2-4; V gene: TRBV28
CDR3 protein: CASSQDPPTSGRDEQFF; CDR3 DNA: TGCGCCAGCAGCCAAGATCCTCCGACTAGCGGGAGGGATGAGCAGTTCTTC; clone size: -; D gene: TRBD2; J gene: TRBJ2-1; V gene: TRBV4-1
CDR3 protein: CASSSSPGELFF; CDR3 DNA: TGTGCCAGCAGCTCCTCGCCCGGGGAGCTGTTTTTT; clone size: -; D gene: -; J gene: TRBJ2-2; V gene: TRBV5-6
CDR3 protein: CASSQDPGNGGDGYTF; CDR3 DNA: TGCGCCAGCAGCCAAGATCCAGGGAATGGAGGCGATGGCTACACCTTC; clone size: -; D gene: -; J gene: TRBJ1-2; V gene: TRBV4-3
CDR3 protein: CAWSRQSGEKLFF; CDR3 DNA: TGTGCCTGGAGCCGGCAATCCGGGGAAAAACTGTTTTTT; clone size: -; D gene: -; J gene: TRBJ1-4; V gene: TRBV30
CDR3 protein: CATQARTGGNTEAFF; CDR3 DNA: TGTGCCACCCAGGCGAGAACAGGGGGCAACACTGAAGCTTTCTTT; clone size: -; D gene: TRBD1; J gene: TRBJ1-1; V gene: TRBV10-3
CDR3 protein: CASSITSLGHNEQFF; CDR3 DNA: TGTGCCAGTAGTATAACCTCGCTGGGGCACAATGAGCAGTTCTTC; clone size: -; D gene: -; J gene: TRBJ2-1; V gene: TRBV19
CDR3 protein: CASSQDWVSGNTIYF; CDR3 DNA: TGCGCCAGCAGCCAAGATTGGGTCTCTGGAAACACCATATATTTT; clone size: -; D gene: -; J gene: TRBJ1-3; V gene: TRBV4-3
CDR3 protein: CASSLRDRVVF; CDR3 DNA: TGTGCCAGCAGTTTGAGGGACAGGGTGGTCTTC; clone size: -; D gene: TRBD1; J gene: TRBJ2-1; V gene: TRBV12-3/TRBV12-4
CDR3 protein: CASSWGQGYEQYF; CDR3 DNA: TGTGCCAGCAGTTGGGGACAGGGCTACGAGCAGTACTTC; clone size: once; D gene: TRBD1; J gene: TRBJ2-7; V gene: TRBV6-5
CDR3 protein: CASSQKIDNQPQHF; CDR3 DNA: TGTGCCAGCAGTCAAAAAATAGACAATCAGCCCCAGCATTTT; clone size: -; D gene: -; J gene: TRBJ1-5; V gene: TRBV6-1
CDR3 protein: CASSSPRDSYNEQFF; CDR3 DNA: TGTGCCAGCAGTTCACCGCGGGACTCCTACAATGAGCAGTTCTTC; clone size: -; D gene: -; J gene: TRBJ2-1; V gene: TRBV6-2/TRBV6-3
CDR3 protein: CSVAGGGSYNEQFF; CDR3 DNA: TGCAGCGTGGCAGGGGGCGGCTCCTACAATGAGCAGTTCTTC; clone size: -; D gene: TRBD1; J gene: TRBJ2-1; V gene: TRBV29-1